The T cell receptor (gamma chain) under discussion was sequenced for a study of gamma-delta chains in newborns, infants, children. At the level of the study: Innate gammadelta T cells reportedly expand polyclonally right after birth, driven by microbial exposure, per the title.

V trimming: 0 bases; J trimming: 3 bases; junction bases outside the gene matches: 8. The CDR3 spans 15 residues. Germline CDR1 is GITISATS and CDR2 is ISYDGTV (reference sequence). This clone is labeled as hyperexpanded. Other DNA sequences in this specimen translate into the identical CDR3. TCRdb re-processed the reads using CATT. The sample has about 670 gamma-chain clones, around 1.6% seen once. The sample was blood. This clonotype was sampled from a child who was a newborn, infant or young child, either healthy, febrile or measles-vaccinated (not recorded which). The gene calls are TRGV9 and TRGJ1 or TRGJ2. CDR3 coding DNA: TGTGCCTTGTGGGAGGTGCCCGAGGCTTATTATAAGAAACTCTTT. As protein: CALWEVPEAYYKKLF.